This T cell receptor beta chain was found in a study of control samples from healthy donors and cancer patients. Method: immunoSEQ multiplex PCR; TCRdb's copy keeps in-frame clones and lacks some. The sample has 100,000 or so clones, roughly nine tenths seen once. Germline V lookup: CDR1 SGHVS, CDR2 FQNEAQ. The CDR3 is made up of 17 amino acids. Trimming cost V 6 bases and J 0 bases, with 18 bases left between them. The chain joins TRBV7-8 to TRBJ2-1, with a weak D call TRBD2 (7 bases). Sequencing input: blood. The sequence came from a woman aged 30 to 39 in good health. CDR3 bases: TGTGCCAGCAGGAGGGGGGGGACTGGAGCCTCCTACAATGAGCAGTTCTTC. Translated: CASRRGGTGASYNEQFF.